Presented here are 21 T cell receptor delta chains from one specimen sequenced in a study of gamma delta lymphoproliferative disorders and STAT genes (dated by TCRdb to the late 2010s). For both patients and controls, peripheral blood mononuclear cells were isolated, and the genomic DNA from these cells was used for TCR sequencing. Libraries were made using multiplex PCR. Sequencing used an Illumina MiSeq. TCRdb reprocessed the public reads with the caller CATT; rows with the same DNA were merged afterwards. The table for this sample lists 1,200 or so delta-chain clones; 1.4% of them were counted only once. About two fifths of the sample is held by the ten biggest clonotypes. The sample comprised blood. These receptors were taken from a human donor in good health.

In this sample, this clone turned up a few times. The junction differs from germline at one of its ends, possibly a read error. The chain employs TRDV1 and TRDJ1; 8 nucleotides agree with TRDD2. The germline V gene has CDR1 TSWWSYY and CDR2 QGS. The CDR3 has 22 amino acids. The CDR3 region is CALEEMSSYVLGISRYTDKLIF. The CDR3 DNA follows: TGTGCTCTTGAGGAAATGTCTTCCTACGTGCTGGGGATCTCAAGGTACACCGATAAACTCATCTTT.

This clone was counted between two and nine times. TCRdb pairs this DNA with a much larger clone's protein that differs at residue 13, likely a read error; the protein shown was translated from the DNA. This rearrangement joins TRDV3 to TRDJ3; weak D call: TRDD3 (7 bases). CDR1 is TVYSNPD, CDR2 GDNSRS, per germline (reference sequence). The CDR3 consists of 21 residues. V lost 4 bases to trimming and J lost 2 bases, with 30 bases between them. CDR3 DNA: TGTGCCTCCACTACGCTGGGGGCGAAATACCACCGACCCTGGGACACCCGACAGATGTTTTTC. As protein: CASTTLGAKYHRPWDTRQMFF.

Remarks on this clone: This DNA translates differently at residue 15 from the TCRdb protein, which is that of a much larger clone; a read error is likely, and the protein shown is the DNA's own translation. The V call is TRDV1, the J call TRDJ1, with D perhaps TRDD2 or TRDD3 (5 bases each). This CDR3 region has 23 residues. The V gene's germline CDR1 is TSWWSYY and CDR2 QGS. Trimming shortened V by 2 bases and J by 2 bases, and 36 bases separated the two germline ends. The CDR3 DNA reads TGTGCTCTTGGGGAAATCCCTCACCTACACACCCGGACTGGAACTTCTATTACCGATAAACTCATCTTT. Protein product: CALGEIPHLHTRTGTSITDKLIF.

This clone has a handful of counts. TCRdb lists the protein of a much larger clone for this DNA, which differs at residue 10, so this is likely a read error; the protein given here is translated from the DNA itself. The J gene is TRDJ1, while no V gene call was made; the table names TRDD3, a call not compared with the DNA. The CDR3 sequence is 16 residues long. CDR3 nucleotide sequence: TGCGCTTCCGGGTCTGGGGATTCGCGATCCTTCGATAAACTCATCTTT. Translating gives CASGSGDSRSFDKLIF.

This clone was recorded a few times. The TCRdb record carries a much larger clone's protein, which differs from this DNA's translation at residue 18; a read error is the likely cause, and the protein listed here is the DNA translation. The chain carries TRDV1 and TRDJ1; D perhaps matches TRDD3 (6 bases). The V end was cut by 2 bases, the J end by 2 bases, with 48 bases between. The CDR3 totals 27 residues. CDR1 TSWWSYY and CDR2 QGS come from the germline V gene. The CDR3 DNA follows: TGTGCTCTTGGGGAATGGCTCCGGGCGGGTCCAGGGGCCTGGCCCATACTGGAGGATACCGAGACCGATAAACTCATCTTT. Translation gives CALGEWLRAGPGAWPILEDTETDKLIF.

This clone has only a few counts. The TCRdb protein, from a much larger clone, departs from this DNA's translation at residue 10, likely by read error; the protein shown derives from the DNA. This chain links TRDV3 with TRDJ1, with 9 bases lining up with TRDD3. The J segment lost 7 bases and the V segment lost 1 base, leaving 10 bases of the junction unmatched. The CDR3 is made up of 14 amino acids. Germline CDR1 is TVYSNPD and CDR2 is GDNSRS (reference sequence). Here the CDR3 DNA reads TGTGCCTTTATGATGGGGGATAAAGGCAGTAAACTCATCTTT. This sequence encodes CAFMMGDKGSKLIF.

On this clone: Relative to the germline gene, one junction end is altered; a read error may explain this. Additional DNA sequences in this sample encode the identical CDR3. The V and J genes are TRDV2 and TRDJ3; 13 positions agree with TRDD3. The CDR3 spans 21 residues. Germline CDR1 and CDR2: GEAIGNYY and EKD. The CDR3 loop reads CACDTLLGDTEDSWDTRQMFF. The CDR3 nucleotides are TGTGCCTGCGACACCCTACTGGGGGATACGGAGGACTCCTGGGACACCCGACAGATGTTTTTC.

In regard to this clone: This DNA's translation differs at residue 8 from TCRdb's protein, which comes from a much larger clone; a read error is likely, and the protein shown is translated from the DNA. The chain employs TRDV2 and TRDJ1; possible D gene TRDD3, 5 bases. The germline V gene encodes CDR1 GEAIGNYY and CDR2 EKD. Trimming pared 1 base from V and 2 bases from J, leaving 13 bases between. The CDR3 is 15 residues long. The CDR3 DNA is TGTGCCTGTGACACTAAAGGGGACACGACCGATAAACTCATCTTT. This codes for CACDTKGDTTDKLIF.

This clone is medium-sized. A read error is the likely source, as a far larger clone sits one nucleotide away. Other DNA variants within this sample encode the same CDR3. The chain combines TRDV2 with TRDJ1; 7 bases line up with TRDD3. The CDR3 has 18 residues. Germline V CDR1 and CDR2: GEAIGNYY, EKD. CDR3 in amino acids: CACDTLTGALLYTDKLIF. The CDR3 coding sequence is TGTGCCTGCGACACCCTTACTGGGGCACTGTTGTACACCGATAAACTCATCTTT.

In regard to this clone: The translation of this DNA and the TCRdb protein of a much larger clone differ at residue 20, probably owing to a read error; the protein shown here is translated from the DNA. The V gene is TRDV1, the J gene TRDJ1, with 8 nucleotides matching TRDD3. The CDR3 spans 22 residues. Per germline, CDR1 TSWWSYY and CDR2 QGS. The CDR3 nucleotides read TGTGCTCTTGGGGAACTTGCCCACCTGTTGTCCGCTGGGGGAATTTACACCGATAAACCCATCTTT. Residues: CALGELAHLLSAGGIYTDKPIF.

Comments on this clone: This DNA's translation differs at residue 4 from TCRdb's protein, which comes from a much larger clone; a read error is likely, and the protein shown is translated from the DNA. The rearrangement joins TRDV3 to TRDJ1, with 10 bases identical to TRDD3. The V and J ends lost 2 bases and 4 bases, in that order; junction bases with no gene match: 28. Germline V gives CDR1 TVYSNPD, CDR2 GDNSRS (reference sequence). CDR3 length equals 21 residues. CDR3 bases: TGTGCCTTTGGGGCCCACGACAAGCTACATGGTGGGGGATACCATGGCGATAAACTCATCTTT. Protein product: CAFGAHDKLHGGGYHGDKLIF. Combining the CDR3 with reference TRDV3 and TRDJ1 gives the whole variable domain CDKVTQSSPDQTVASGSEVVLLCTYDTVYSNPDLFWYRIRPDYSFQFVFYGDNSRSEGADFTQGRFSVKHILTQKAFHLVISPVRTEDSATYYCAFGAHDKLHGGGYHGDKLIFGKGTRVTVEP.

This clone was observed a few times. A single base is all that separates this from a far larger clone, so a read error is likely. This sample includes further DNA sequences coding for the same CDR3. This sequence joins TRDV1 and TRDJ1; the D call may be TRDD2 or TRDD3 (5 bases each). The CDR3 has 23 amino acids. Trimming removed 3 bases from V and 2 bases from J, with 37 bases in between. Germline lookup yields CDR1 TSWWSYY and CDR2 QGS. CDR3 nucleotides: TGTGCTCTTGGGGAGATCCCTCACCTACACACCCGGACTGGAATTTCTATTACCGATAAACTCATCTTT. This gives the protein CALGEIPHLHTRTGISITDKLIF.

This clone has more than one count but fewer than ten. A far larger clone is only one base removed, so a read error is likely. This chain links TRDV1 with TRDJ1, with 10 nucleotides matching TRDD3. Trimming at V came to 10 bases and at J to 1 base, leaving 30 bases not matched to a gene. The CDR3 contains 22 residues. Germline CDR1 and CDR2: TSWWSYY and QGS. CDR3 DNA: TGTGCTCCACCCTCCGGCACCGGGGGATACGGGGGTCCGGCTGGTTTCACCGATAAACTCATCTTT. Translating gives CAPPSGTGGYGGPAGFTDKLIF.

Concerning this clone: The protein TCRdb gives is from a much larger clone and does not agree with this DNA's translation at residue 8, likely a read error; the protein shown here comes from the DNA. The chain is built from TRAV38-2/DV8 and TRDJ1; no reliable D call. The CDR3 is made up of 16 amino acids. Germline loops: CDR1 TSESDYY, CDR2 QEAYKQQN. Trimming removed 9 bases from V and 1 base from J, with 22 bases in between. This CDR3 reads CAFEYEERSTTDKLIF. CDR3 coding DNA: TGTGCTTTCGAGTACGAAGAGAGGAGCACCACCGATAAACTCATCTTT.

The called J gene is TRDJ1, whereas the V gene has no call; TRDD3, the table's D call, lacks a check against the DNA. This CDR3 has 17 residues. In DNA form, the CDR3 reads TGTGCCTCCCAATTGGGTTTACTGGGGCCCACGCCTCATAAACTCATCTTT. Amino acid sequence: CASQLGLLGPTPHKLIF.

This clone was observed many times. This likely traces to a read error, being one base from a far larger clone. Different DNA sequences within this sample yield the same CDR3. The chain links TRDV1 to TRDJ1; D perhaps matches TRDD3 (5 bases). Germline V gene lookup returns CDR1 TSWWSYY and CDR2 QGS. Trimming stripped 1 base from V and 0 bases from J, with 21 bases between. The CDR3 loop spans 19 amino acids. For the CDR3, the DNA is TGTGCTCTTGGGGAACCTACGCTGGTGGGGCCGGCCTACACCGATAAACTCATCTTT. Its protein product is CALGEPTLVGPAYTDKLIF.

In its sample, this clone ranks as large. The same CDR3 also results from other DNA sequences found in this sample. The chain uses TRDV1 and TRDJ1, with D possibly being TRDD2 or TRDD3 (7 bases each). CDR3 length: 23 residues. V dropped 9 bases and J dropped 0 bases, with 41 bases sitting between them. Germline CDR1 is TSWWSYY and CDR2 is QGS. The CDR3 DNA reads TGTGCTCTGTTGGCCTTCCTTTATCCCCCTGGGGGTCACGGGGTCTCCTACACCGATAAACTCATCTTT. Translating it yields CALLAFLYPPGGHGVSYTDKLIF.

This clone has just a few counts. TCRdb's entry gives the protein of a much larger clone, which mismatches this DNA's translation at residue 6, likely from a read error; the protein reported here is translated from the DNA. The V call is TRDV2, the J call TRDJ1; perhaps TRDD3 as D (6 bases). V lost 0 bases to trimming and J lost 0 bases, with 28 bases between them. The CDR3 is 21 amino acids. In germline, CDR1 is GEAIGNYY, CDR2 EKD. The CDR3 reads CACDTAFRGGDPDLYTDKLIF. DNA of the CDR3: TGTGCCTGTGACACCGCGTTCAGGGGGGGAGACCCCGATCTCTACACCGATAAACTCATCTTT.

Details on this clone: TCRdb's protein, taken from a much larger clone, differs from this DNA's translation at residue 26, likely owing to a read error; the protein displayed comes from the DNA. The chain carries TRDV1 and TRDJ1; TRDD3 agrees at 13 bases. From germline, CDR1 is TSWWSYY and CDR2 QGS. The CDR3 has 27 amino acids. The CDR3 loop reads CALGPRGVGLPKPEVLGDTGYTDKLTF. The CDR3 region has the DNA TGTGCTCTTGGCCCCCGAGGGGTCGGCCTTCCTAAGCCCGAGGTACTGGGGGATACGGGGTACACCGATAAACTCACCTTT.

About this clone: A far larger clone is a single base away, which makes a read error likely. This sample includes further DNA sequences coding for the same CDR3. The chain recombines TRDV1 with TRDJ1, with 8 bases identical to TRDD3. This CDR3 spans 22 amino acids. Germline loops: CDR1 TSWWSYY, CDR2 QGS. Here the CDR3 DNA reads TGTGCTCTCGGGGAACTTGCCCACCTGTTGTCCGCTGGGGGAATTTACACCGATAAACTCATCTTT. It encodes CALGELAHLLSAGGIYTDKLIF.

This clone was detected only a few times. The protein that TCRdb holds for this DNA derives from a much larger clone and differs from the translated DNA at residue 12, which likely indicates a read error; the protein shown here is translated from the DNA. V gene TRDV3 combines with J gene TRDJ1; 8 bases fit TRDD3. After removal of 2 bases from V and 12 bases from J, the junction contained 17 bases not matched to a gene. CDR3 length: 14 amino acids. Germline V gene sequence: CDR1 TVYSNPD, CDR2 GDNSRS (reference sequence). The CDR3, as DNA: TGTGCCTTTGGCCGCTGGGGGAGACCGGGAAAAATCATCTTT. Translation gives CAFGRWGRPGKIIF.